A selection of T cell receptor beta chains follows, all from one sample in a study of OX40 agonist ivuxolimab in advanced cancers. The table came from immunoSEQ multiplex PCR; TCRdb's copy has only in-frame clones and leaves some out. The top ten hold 0.82% of the sample, which has 90,000 to 100,000 clones, approximately 86% seen once. Sequencing was performed on CD4+ or CD8+ T cells sorted from blood, taken in a trial of the OX40 agonist ivuxolimab. Source of these receptors: an adult with an advanced solid tumor such as melanoma, head and neck, liver or kidney cancer. The CDR3 runs from the conserved cysteine through the conserved F or W. Fields, in order: J gene, V gene, clone size, D gene, CDR3 protein, CDR3 DNA. A D gene is named only where the DNA matches it firmly. The size field is filled for only some rows; it gives once, few, many or a size class.

>TRBJ2-2|TRBV4-2|NA|TRBD2
CASSPTGAGASGELFF
TGTGCCAGCAGCCCCACGGGAGCGGGAGCTTCCGGGGAGCTGTTTTTT
>TRBJ1-2|TRBV6-1|NA|NA
CASSEVSGKYGYTF
TGTGCCAGCAGTGAAGTGTCAGGGAAGTATGGCTACACCTTC
>TRBJ1-1|TRBV19|NA|NA
CASMGFRGAFF
TGTGCCAGTATGGGTTTCAGGGGAGCTTTCTTT
>TRBJ1-5|TRBV28|NA|NA
CASSSPRGYSNQPQHF
TGTGCCAGCAGTTCACCCAGGGGATATAGCAATCAGCCCCAGCATTTT
>TRBJ1-2|TRBV27|NA|NA
CASSIRDRDFRGYTF
NA
>TRBJ2-1|TRBV20-1|few|NA
CSAGGVLGQFF
TGCAGTGCTGGGGGCGTCCTGGGGCAGTTCTTC
>TRBJ2-3|TRBV7-9|NA|TRBD1
CASEPGQATDTQYF
TGTGCCAGTGAACCGGGACAGGCCACAGATACGCAGTATTTT
>TRBJ1-1|TRBV7-2|NA|NA
CASSSPGHRTFEAFF
TGTGCCAGCAGCTCCCCGGGACACCGGACGTTTGAAGCTTTCTTT
>TRBJ2-1|TRBV7-3|NA|NA
CASSLLGSGATNEQFF
TGTGCCAGCAGTCTCTTGGGGAGCGGAGCCACCAATGAGCAGTTCTTC
>TRBJ1-1|TRBV6-1|NA|NA
CASREQSEAFF
TGTGCCAGCAGAGAACAGAGTGAAGCTTTCTTT